This T cell receptor (beta chain) was recovered during a study of shared clonotypes between healthy human individuals. Study-wide findings and caveats: The diversity represented, both genetic and in exposure history, was limited by few donors. Researchers found naive subsets generally carried larger estimated richness than memory subsets.

Comments on this clone: Its antigen remains unidentified.

Authors' methods: From ImmunoSEQ came sequences covering only the junction and carrying no quality scores, so filtering differed. Libraries were prepared by immunoSEQ multiplex PCR; TCRdb keeps only in-frame clonotypes and omits some of them. For V, J and clone size, that table is used; D and trimming come from the DNA. Among approximately 530,000 clones, around 96% were seen once, and the ten largest hold about 0.067%. V shed 0 bases and J shed 1 base, with 15 bases lying between them. The germline gives CDR1 SGHRS, CDR2 YFSETQ. The CDR3 is 17 residues long. Sequencing was carried out using naive CD4+ T cells sorted from blood. Subset noted: CD45RA+ positively selected. This receptor was obtained from a woman under 40 in good health. This chain joins TRBV5-1 and TRBJ2-3; a weak D match, TRBD1 (6 bases). CDR3 sequence (DNA): TGCGCCAGCAGCTTGGCGCAGGGGAAGTTCCGCACAGATACGCAGTATTTT. It encodes CASSLAQGKFRTDTQYF.